This is a list of T cell receptor beta chains from one sample in a study of T cells in Graves' hyperthyroidism and ophthalmopathy. TCRdb redid the calling of the multiplex PCR reads with MiXCR, one entry per CDR3 protein. The table includes 250,000 to 300,000 distinct CDR3 sequences, roughly a fifth detected once. The sample comprised blood. Every receptor here comes from a man between 45 and 60 years old with Graves' ophthalmopathy. The CDR3 runs from the conserved cysteine through the conserved F or W. Fields, in order: V gene, D gene, clone size, J gene, CDR3 protein, CDR3 DNA. D genes are given only for firm matches. Only some rows state a clone size, as once, few, many or a class for expanded clones.

v_call: TRBV6-1; d_call: TRBD1; clone_size: -; j_call: TRBJ1-3; cdr3_aa: CASCKAGGGNTIYF; cdr3_nt: TGTGCCAGCTGTAAAGCAGGGGGTGGAAACACCATATATTTT
v_call: TRBV2; d_call: -; clone_size: many; j_call: TRBJ2-7; cdr3_aa: CASKTGGGYYEQYF; cdr3_nt: TGTGCCAGCAAGACGGGCGGGGGCTACTACGAGCAGTACTTC
v_call: TRBV11-1; d_call: -; clone_size: many; j_call: TRBJ2-1; cdr3_aa: CASSRAGPSYNEQFF; cdr3_nt: TGTGCCAGCAGTCGAGCGGGTCCCTCCTACAATGAGCAGTTCTTC
v_call: TRBV11-2; d_call: TRBD2; clone_size: many; j_call: TRBJ2-1; cdr3_aa: CASLGSGRALKFF; cdr3_nt: TGTGCCAGCCTCGGTTCCGGGAGGGCCCTCAAGTTCTTC
v_call: TRBV27; d_call: TRBD2; clone_size: few; j_call: TRBJ2-5; cdr3_aa: CASGGAGGPETQYF; cdr3_nt: TGTGCCAGCGGAGGAGCGGGAGGGCCGGAGACCCAGTACTTC
v_call: TRBV14; d_call: TRBD2; clone_size: -; j_call: TRBJ2-1; cdr3_aa: CASSHPESGSSYNEQFF; cdr3_nt: TGTGCCAGCAGCCACCCCGAGAGCGGGAGCTCCTACAATGAGCAGTTCTTC
v_call: TRBV7-3; d_call: TRBD1; clone_size: -; j_call: TRBJ2-3; cdr3_aa: CASSSTGTGESDTQYF; cdr3_nt: TGTGCCAGCAGTTCCACCGGGACAGGGGAATCAGATACGCAGTATTTT
v_call: TRBV13; d_call: -; clone_size: many; j_call: TRBJ2-3; cdr3_aa: CASSFLPDTQYF; cdr3_nt: TGTGCCAGCAGCTTCTTACCGGATACGCAGTATTTT
v_call: TRBV5-5; d_call: TRBD2; clone_size: few; j_call: TRBJ2-3; cdr3_aa: CASSYSLGASGRLSTDTQYF; cdr3_nt: TGTGCCAGCAGCTATTCGTTGGGGGCTAGCGGGAGGCTTAGCACAGATACGCAGTATTTT
v_call: TRBV28; d_call: -; clone_size: many; j_call: TRBJ1-1; cdr3_aa: CASSLWAEMNTEAFF; cdr3_nt: TGTGCCAGCAGTTTATGGGCGGAGATGAACACTGAAGCTTTCTTT
v_call: TRBV28; d_call: -; clone_size: many; j_call: TRBJ2-7; cdr3_aa: CASSAPSPEQYF; cdr3_nt: TGTGCCAGCAGTGCCCCCTCCCCCGAGCAGTACTTC
v_call: TRBV27; d_call: TRBD1; clone_size: many; j_call: TRBJ2-5; cdr3_aa: CASSYGQGETQYF; cdr3_nt: TGTGCCAGCAGTTACGGACAGGGGGAGACCCAGTACTTC
v_call: TRBV20-1; d_call: TRBD2; clone_size: once; j_call: TRBJ2-1; cdr3_aa: CSEREALAHEQFF; cdr3_nt: TGCAGTGAGCGGGAGGCACTTGCCCATGAGCAGTTCTTC
v_call: TRBV7-9; d_call: TRBD1; clone_size: -; j_call: TRBJ2-5; cdr3_aa: CASSPPEGDRQETQYF; cdr3_nt: TGTGCCAGCAGCCCACCTGAAGGGGACAGACAAGAGACCCAGTACTTC
v_call: TRBV27; d_call: -; clone_size: -; j_call: TRBJ1-1; cdr3_aa: CVSSPWTELLTEAFF; cdr3_nt: TGTGTCAGCAGTCCCTGGACAGAGCTCTTAACTGAAGCTTTCTTT
v_call: TRBV28; d_call: -; clone_size: -; j_call: TRBJ1-1; cdr3_aa: CASSGGPQAFF; cdr3_nt: TGTGCCAGCAGTGGGGGTCCGCAAGCTTTCTTT
v_call: TRBV7-7; d_call: TRBD1; clone_size: -; j_call: TRBJ2-1; cdr3_aa: CASSSWGQGADEQFF; cdr3_nt: TGTGCTAGCAGCTCTTGGGGACAGGGCGCGGATGAGCAGTTCTTC
v_call: TRBV5-6; d_call: -; clone_size: few; j_call: TRBJ2-5; cdr3_aa: CASSFWLAEETQYF; cdr3_nt: TGTGCCAGCAGCTTTTGGCTAGCTGAAGAGACCCAGTACTTC
v_call: TRBV6-5; d_call: -; clone_size: few; j_call: TRBJ1-5; cdr3_aa: CASSYYGGQPQHF; cdr3_nt: TGTGCCAGCAGTTACTACGGGGGTCAGCCCCAGCATTTT
v_call: TRBV24-1; d_call: -; clone_size: many; j_call: TRBJ2-3; cdr3_aa: CATSDNALRGLSTDTQYF; cdr3_nt: TGTGCCACCAGTGACAACGCACTTCGGGGTCTTAGCACAGATACGCAGTATTTT
v_call: TRBV10-3; d_call: TRBD1; clone_size: -; j_call: TRBJ1-2; cdr3_aa: CAISESTGRDYGYTF; cdr3_nt: TGTGCCATCAGTGAGTCGACAGGGAGGGACTATGGCTACACCTTC